This T cell receptor beta chain was sequenced in a study of human CD8 memory T cell subsets (dated by TCRdb to 2018 to 2021). For context, the study as a whole: The clonal relationships among stem-like (TSTEM), progenitor exhausted-like (TPEX) and effector memory CD8+ T cell subsets were assessed by comparing the TCRbeta repertoires of these subsets. Six donors each provided TSTEM, TPEX and effector memory subsets, and TCRbeta repertoires were obtained from all six.

Of note for this clonotype: The antigen this receptor binds is unknown.

Early differentiated memory cells that were CCR7+ PD-1+ TIGIT+ and showed dysfunctional, exhausted-like traits were classified as progenitor exhausted-like memory CD8+ T cells (TPEX). Density gradient separation was used to isolate peripheral blood mononuclear cells from buffy coats of healthy donors. In the study, total CD8+ T cells were enriched by negative magnetic separation with EasySep or MojoSort CD8+ T cell isolation kits. For each subset, total RNA was extracted using an RNeasy Mini Kit from duplicate vials of more than 120,000 sorted CD8+ T cells. The PBMCs were used either fresh or after being cryopreserved in fetal bovine serum with around 10% DMSO. Fluorescence-activated cell sorting on a FACSAria III was used to sort the CD8+ T cell subsets to purity. The study at large found these results: Clonotypes were shared with effector memory cells by both stem-like subsets, but only minimal overlap was found between TSTEM and TPEX repertoires, suggesting distinct antigen spectra. Only TCRbeta chains were sequenced, and the repertoire comparisons were based on several donors and tested using paired t-tests with Bonferroni correction. Based on Chao1 estimates, TSTEM subsets appeared to have greater repertoire diversity than TPEX subsets, which could potentially reflect a broader range of specificities. TSTEM and TPEX subsets showed similarly high normalized Shannon-Wiener diversity, whereas effector memory subsets were comparatively less diverse.

The CDR3 starts with the cysteine, ends with the phenylalanine, and has 15 residues. No nucleotide data were recorded. Based on the germline V gene, the CDR1 and CDR2 sequences are SGHAT and FQNNGV. Sequencing was carried out with a NextSeq 550. A Human TCR Profiling Kit was used to prepare UMI-labeled 5' RACE TCRbeta libraries. Every TCRbeta library was prepared in parallel with an identical number of PCR cycles. The original methods were these. The number of functional CDR3beta clonotypes in each TCRbeta library ranged from about 2,700 to 20,000. MIGEC 1.2.9 handled UMI extraction and consensus assembly, with a minimum of three reads required per UMI. MiXCR 3.0.3 was used to extract in-frame CDR3beta repertoires. Each sample was downsampled to 42,000 randomly selected UMIs before diversity metrics were computed in VDJtools 1.2.1. For each sample pair, the repertoire overlap metrics D, R and F2 were calculated in VDJtools using the top 3,000 clones. Based on TCRdb reprocessing of the reads, there is one entry per CDR3 protein sequence, and DNA is missing. None of the V and J calls come from the authors' own analysis; TCRdb made them. In this sample's table one finds around 10,000 distinct CDR3 sequences. The leading ten clones occupy 20% of the sample.

The sequenced sample consisted of CD8+ T cells from PBMCs. The sequence was collected from a human donor in good health. This sequence uses TRBV11-2 and TRBJ1-4; TCRdb names TRBD1, which stays unverified in the absence of DNA. The CDR3: CASSPETAGGEKLFF.